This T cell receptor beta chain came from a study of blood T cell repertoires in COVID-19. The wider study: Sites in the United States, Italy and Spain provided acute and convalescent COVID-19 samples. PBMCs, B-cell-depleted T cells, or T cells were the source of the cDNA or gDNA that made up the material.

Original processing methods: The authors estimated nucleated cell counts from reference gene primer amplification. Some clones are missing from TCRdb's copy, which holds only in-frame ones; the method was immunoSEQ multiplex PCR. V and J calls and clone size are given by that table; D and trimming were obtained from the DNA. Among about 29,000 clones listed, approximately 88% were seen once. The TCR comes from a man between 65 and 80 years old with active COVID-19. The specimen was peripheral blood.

The CDR3: CASSVRGSGAGPGAANTGELFF. The CDR3 region has the DNA TGTGCCAGCAGCGTAAGGGGCTCCGGAGCAGGGCCGGGCGCCGCGAACACCGGGGAGCTGTTTTTT. The rearrangement uses TRBV9 and TRBJ2-2; D perhaps matches TRBD1 (5 bases). V lost 1 base, J lost 0 bases, and 28 bases lay in between. From germline, CDR1 is SGDLS and CDR2 YYNGEE. The CDR3 length is 22 residues.